This T cell receptor beta chain came from a study of post-analysis software for immune sequencing data. Study context: Secondary progressive, relapsing-remitting and progressive-relapsing multiple sclerosis were among the included disease courses. Findings of the study overall: Significantly lower normalized Chao1 diversity was found in patients with multiple sclerosis relative to controls. Samples from a shared batch, those prepared together, strongly co-clustered by F measure.

In this sample, this clonotype turned up once. The antigen remains unidentified. cDNA libraries of TCR beta carried unique molecular identifiers. When about 1 to 11 million T cells were used, they gave about 550,000 cDNA molecules. TCRdb reprocessed the PCR reads via MiXCR and lists one record per CDR3 protein. The table includes about 770,000 distinct CDR3 sequences, approximately 44% detected once. The specimen was blood. The clonotype originates from a girl aged 5 to 17 with multiple sclerosis.

The CDR3 bases are TGTGCCAGCAGTTTAGGTAGACGGGGGGAAGCTTTCTTT. As protein: CASSLGRRGEAFF. The chain has TRBV12-3 or TRBV12-4 and TRBJ1-1; a possible D gene is TRBD1 (5 bases). Trimming removed 1 base at V and 8 bases at J, with 11 bases between. CDR3 length: 13 amino acids.